A selection of T cell receptor beta chains follows, all from one sample in a study of cytomegalovirus exposure and HLA in healthy donors. Some clones are missing from TCRdb's copy, which holds only in-frame ones; the method was immunoSEQ multiplex PCR. The table has roughly 120,000 clones, about 82% seen once. The sample consisted of PBMCs. The receptors originated from a man younger than 35 in good health and CMV-seronegative. Each CDR3 is given with its conserved first and last residue. The order of the fields is clone size, V gene, J gene, D gene, CDR3 DNA, CDR3 protein. A D gene is named only where the DNA matches it firmly. Clone size is shown for a subset of rows, as once, few, many or a class of expanded clone.

clone size: .; V gene: TRBV4-2; J gene: TRBJ1-1; D gene: TRBD1; CDR3 DNA: TGTGCCAGCAGCCGATCACAGGGGGCTGGGACTGAAGCTTTCTTT; CDR3 protein: CASSRSQGAGTEAFF
clone size: .; V gene: TRBV6-6; J gene: TRBJ2-1; D gene: .; CDR3 DNA: TGTGCCAGCAGTTATGTGGGGGCCATCAATGAGCAGTTCTTC; CDR3 protein: CASSYVGAINEQFF
clone size: .; V gene: TRBV6-1; J gene: TRBJ2-7; D gene: .; CDR3 DNA: TGTGCCAGCAGTCCCCCTACCTCCTCCGGCGAGCAGTACTTC; CDR3 protein: CASSPPTSSGEQYF
clone size: .; V gene: TRBV9; J gene: TRBJ1-1; D gene: .; CDR3 DNA: TGTGCCAGCAGCGTAGGAACTGGGGGGGGAGTTGACACTGAAGCTTTCTTT; CDR3 protein: CASSVGTGGGVDTEAFF
clone size: .; V gene: TRBV15; J gene: TRBJ1-3; D gene: TRBD1; CDR3 DNA: TGTGCCACCAGCGAAGACAGGGGAGCTGGAAACACCATATATTTT; CDR3 protein: CATSEDRGAGNTIYF
clone size: .; V gene: TRBV7-8; J gene: TRBJ2-7; D gene: TRBD2; CDR3 DNA: TGTGCCAGCAGCCGGGGACTAGCGGGAGTCGAAGAGCAGTACTTC; CDR3 protein: CASSRGLAGVEEQYF
clone size: .; V gene: TRBV19; J gene: TRBJ1-1; D gene: TRBD1; CDR3 DNA: TGTGCCAGTAGTATAGACGGGCAGGGGGCGCGGGGCGGCACTGAAGCTTTCTTT; CDR3 protein: CASSIDGQGARGGTEAFF
clone size: .; V gene: TRBV5-6; J gene: TRBJ2-4; D gene: TRBD2; CDR3 DNA: TGTGCCAGCAGCCTGCGGGGGGAATCAAACATTCAGTACTTC; CDR3 protein: CASSLRGESNIQYF
clone size: .; V gene: TRBV30; J gene: TRBJ2-1; D gene: TRBD1; CDR3 DNA: TGTGCCTGGAGTTATGGACAGGGGAGCAATGAGCAGTTCTTC; CDR3 protein: CAWSYGQGSNEQFF
clone size: .; V gene: TRBV5-6; J gene: TRBJ2-3; D gene: TRBD2; CDR3 DNA: TGTGCCAGCAGCTTACCTAGCGGGAACACAGATACGCAGTATTTT; CDR3 protein: CASSLPSGNTDTQYF
clone size: .; V gene: TRBV7-7; J gene: TRBJ2-1; D gene: .; CDR3 DNA: TGTGCCAGCAGCCCGGTCGGCTACAATGAGCAGTTCTTC; CDR3 protein: CASSPVGYNEQFF
clone size: .; V gene: TRBV6-5; J gene: TRBJ1-2; D gene: TRBD1; CDR3 DNA: TGTGCCAGCAGTTACTCGAGGGACAGCAACTATGGCTACACCTTC; CDR3 protein: CASSYSRDSNYGYTF
clone size: .; V gene: TRBV27; J gene: TRBJ1-4; D gene: .; CDR3 DNA: TGTGCCAGCAGTTTATCGGGGATATTGGGGCCACGTGAAAAACTGTTTTTT; CDR3 protein: CASSLSGILGPREKLFF
clone size: .; V gene: TRBV7-2; J gene: TRBJ2-7; D gene: .; CDR3 DNA: TGTGCCAGCAGCTTAGCGGGCCCCTACGAGCAGTACTTC; CDR3 protein: CASSLAGPYEQYF
clone size: .; V gene: TRBV5-1; J gene: TRBJ2-1; D gene: .; CDR3 DNA: TGCGCCAGCATTCCCGGAGAGAGCCGGAGCTCCTACAATGAGCAGTTCTTC; CDR3 protein: CASIPGESRSSYNEQFF
clone size: .; V gene: TRBV19; J gene: TRBJ2-5; D gene: TRBD1; CDR3 DNA: TGTGCCAGTAGTCTGGGACAGGGCGGAATGACTCAAGAGACCCAGTACTTC; CDR3 protein: CASSLGQGGMTQETQYF
clone size: .; V gene: TRBV30; J gene: TRBJ2-2; D gene: .; CDR3 DNA: TGTGCCTGGAGCGCTAACAGGGTCCGGGAGCTGTTTTTT; CDR3 protein: CAWSANRVRELFF
clone size: .; V gene: TRBV7-8; J gene: TRBJ2-7; D gene: .; CDR3 DNA: TGTGCCAGCAGCATCGGAGCTGAGCAGTACTTC; CDR3 protein: CASSIGAEQYF
clone size: .; V gene: TRBV5-1; J gene: TRBJ2-7; D gene: TRBD1; CDR3 DNA: TGCGCCAGCAGCTTGGCGACAGGGGGGGCCTACGAGCAGTACTTC; CDR3 protein: CASSLATGGAYEQYF
clone size: .; V gene: TRBV29-1; J gene: TRBJ2-1; D gene: .; CDR3 DNA: TGCAGCGTTGAGGTGGGAGGTCTTTCCTACAATGAGCAGTTCTTC; CDR3 protein: CSVEVGGLSYNEQFF
clone size: .; V gene: TRBV5-6; J gene: TRBJ2-5; D gene: TRBD2; CDR3 DNA: TGTGCCAGCAGCTCTGCGGGGGGACGAGAGACCCAGTACTTC; CDR3 protein: CASSSAGGRETQYF
clone size: .; V gene: TRBV5-1; J gene: TRBJ2-3; D gene: TRBD2; CDR3 DNA: TGCGCCAGCAGCTTGGCGGCGGGGGGGCGGGCAGATACGCAGTATTTT; CDR3 protein: CASSLAAGGRADTQYF
clone size: once; V gene: TRBV6-1; J gene: TRBJ1-5; D gene: .; CDR3 DNA: TGTGCCAGCCAGCGTCCGGGGTTAAGCAATCAGCCCCAGCATTTT; CDR3 protein: CASQRPGLSNQPQHF
clone size: .; V gene: TRBV6-1; J gene: TRBJ2-5; D gene: TRBD1; CDR3 DNA: TGTGCCAGCAGTACCGGACAGGGAGTTTGGGAGACCCAGTACTTC; CDR3 protein: CASSTGQGVWETQYF
clone size: .; V gene: TRBV28; J gene: TRBJ1-4; D gene: .; CDR3 DNA: TGTGCCAGCAGTTCAAACTGGGCGAAGAATGAAAAACTGTTTTTT; CDR3 protein: CASSSNWAKNEKLFF
clone size: .; V gene: TRBV12-5; J gene: TRBJ1-5; D gene: TRBD1; CDR3 DNA: TGTGCTAGTGGTCCCGGCCCAGGGACAGCTAATCAGCCCCAGCATTTT; CDR3 protein: CASGPGPGTANQPQHF
clone size: .; V gene: TRBV19; J gene: TRBJ1-2; D gene: .; CDR3 DNA: TGTGCCAGTACCCGTCTAACGGACAAACCTAACTATGGCTACACCTTC; CDR3 protein: CASTRLTDKPNYGYTF